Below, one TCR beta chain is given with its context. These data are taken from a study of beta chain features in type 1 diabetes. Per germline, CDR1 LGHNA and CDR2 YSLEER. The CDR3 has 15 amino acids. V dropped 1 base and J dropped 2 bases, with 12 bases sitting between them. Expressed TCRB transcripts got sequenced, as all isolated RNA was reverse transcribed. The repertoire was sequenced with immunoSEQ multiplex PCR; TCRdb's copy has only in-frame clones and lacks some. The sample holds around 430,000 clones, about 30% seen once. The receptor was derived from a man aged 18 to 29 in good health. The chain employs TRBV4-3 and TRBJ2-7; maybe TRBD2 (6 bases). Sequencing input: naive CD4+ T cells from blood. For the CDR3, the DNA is TGCGCCAGCAGCCAAGGGACGGGACTCACCTACGAGCAGTACTTC. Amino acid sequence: CASSQGTGLTYEQYF.